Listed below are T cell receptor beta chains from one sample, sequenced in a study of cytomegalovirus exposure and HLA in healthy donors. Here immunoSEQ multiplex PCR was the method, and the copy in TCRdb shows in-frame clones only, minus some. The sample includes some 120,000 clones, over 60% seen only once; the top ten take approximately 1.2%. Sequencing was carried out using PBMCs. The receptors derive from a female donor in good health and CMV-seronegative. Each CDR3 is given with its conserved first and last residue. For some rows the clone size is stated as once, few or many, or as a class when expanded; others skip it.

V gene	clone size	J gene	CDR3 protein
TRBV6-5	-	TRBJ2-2	CASGSGGADTGELFF
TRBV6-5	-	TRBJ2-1	CASSYRQYNEQFF
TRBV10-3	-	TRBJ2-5	CAISGTSGQETQYF
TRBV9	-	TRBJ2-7	CASSPGGTGGYEQYF
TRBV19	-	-	CASSNPWDRGYEQYF
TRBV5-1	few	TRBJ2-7	CASSLGPGQGADEQYF
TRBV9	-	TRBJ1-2	CASSPVQGVLYGYTF
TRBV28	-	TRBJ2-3	CASSSTSTAPDTQYF
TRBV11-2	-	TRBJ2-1	CASSLEGLAGGYNEQFF
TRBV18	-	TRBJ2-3	CASSPQKRGTDTQYF
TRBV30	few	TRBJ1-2	CAWRWPGNYGYTF
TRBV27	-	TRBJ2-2	CASRKSPTGELFF
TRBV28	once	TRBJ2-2	CATDRNTGELFF
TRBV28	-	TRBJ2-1	CASRLSYNEQFF
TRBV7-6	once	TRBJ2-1	CASSPVSGAGNEQFF
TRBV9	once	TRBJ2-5	CASSVGAVQETQYF
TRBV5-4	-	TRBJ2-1	CASSLAAHNEQFF
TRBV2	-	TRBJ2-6	CASKGGLSGANVLTF
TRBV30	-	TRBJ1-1	CAWSDGQGAGTEAFF
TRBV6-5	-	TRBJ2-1	CASRTGLERSEQFF
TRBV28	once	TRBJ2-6	CASSAGQGLAGANVLTF
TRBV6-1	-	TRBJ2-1	CASSEGTSLRGQFF
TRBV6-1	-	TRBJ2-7	CASSDTVYEQYF
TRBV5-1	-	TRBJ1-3	CASSLDGSSGNTIYF
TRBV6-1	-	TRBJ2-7	CASSEETITYEQYF
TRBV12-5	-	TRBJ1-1	CASGLKSWREGTEKGSTEAFF
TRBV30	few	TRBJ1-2	CAWRGDTRGGYTF
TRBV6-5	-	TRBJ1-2	CASSTQGIGGYTF
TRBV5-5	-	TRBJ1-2	CASSPGRGGGYGYTF
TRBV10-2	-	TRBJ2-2	CASSLQGFTGELFF
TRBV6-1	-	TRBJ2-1	CASSVQGASVNEQFF
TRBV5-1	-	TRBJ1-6	CASSLDGTGDSPLHF
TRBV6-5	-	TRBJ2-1	CASSLTSGGSNEQFF
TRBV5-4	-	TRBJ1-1	CASSRETVANTEAFF
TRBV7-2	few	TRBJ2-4	CASSEVAGAPLAKNIQYF
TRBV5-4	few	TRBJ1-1	CASTDSRGETEAFF
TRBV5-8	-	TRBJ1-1	CASSFYGSEAFF
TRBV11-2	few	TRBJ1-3	CASSLEEGAQGNTIYF
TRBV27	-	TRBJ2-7	CASSLWMAGSSYEQYF
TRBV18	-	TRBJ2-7	CASSLQRSSYEQYF
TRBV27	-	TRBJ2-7	CASSRQLSYEQYF
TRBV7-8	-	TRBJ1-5	CASSFSGGARVGNQPQHF
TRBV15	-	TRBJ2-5	CATSRDRDRRGETQYF